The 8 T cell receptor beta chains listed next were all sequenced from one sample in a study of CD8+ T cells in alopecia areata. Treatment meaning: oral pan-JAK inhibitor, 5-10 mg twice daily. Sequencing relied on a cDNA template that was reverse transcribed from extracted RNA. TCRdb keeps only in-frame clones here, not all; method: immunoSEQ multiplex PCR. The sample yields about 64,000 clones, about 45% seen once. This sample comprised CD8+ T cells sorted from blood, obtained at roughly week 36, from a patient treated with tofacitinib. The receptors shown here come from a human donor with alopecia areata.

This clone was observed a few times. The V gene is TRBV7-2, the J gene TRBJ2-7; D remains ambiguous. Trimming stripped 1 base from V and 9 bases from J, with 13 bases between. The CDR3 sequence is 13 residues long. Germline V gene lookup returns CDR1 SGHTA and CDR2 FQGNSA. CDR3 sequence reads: CASSLGPTWGQYF. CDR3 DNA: TGTGCCAGCAGCTTAGGGCCCACCTGGGGGCAGTACTTC.

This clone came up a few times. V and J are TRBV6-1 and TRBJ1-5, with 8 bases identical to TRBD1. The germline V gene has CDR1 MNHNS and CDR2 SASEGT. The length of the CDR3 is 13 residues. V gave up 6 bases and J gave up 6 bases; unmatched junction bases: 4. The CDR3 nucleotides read TGTGCCAGCAGCGCCGGACAGGGTCAGCCCCAGCATTTT. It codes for CASSAGQGQPQHF.

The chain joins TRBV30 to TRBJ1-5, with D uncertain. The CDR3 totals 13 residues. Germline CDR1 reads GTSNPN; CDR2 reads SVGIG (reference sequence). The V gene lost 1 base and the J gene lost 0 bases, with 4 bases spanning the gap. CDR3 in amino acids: CAWSENSNQPQHF. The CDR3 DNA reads TGTGCCTGGAGTGAGAATAGCAATCAGCCCCAGCATTTT.

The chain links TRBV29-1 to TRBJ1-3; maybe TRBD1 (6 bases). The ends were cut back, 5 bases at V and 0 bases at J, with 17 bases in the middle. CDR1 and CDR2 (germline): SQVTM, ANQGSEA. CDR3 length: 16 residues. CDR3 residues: CSVPAPTGDSGNTIYF. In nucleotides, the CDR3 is TGCAGCGTTCCCGCCCCGACAGGAGACTCTGGAAACACCATATATTTT.

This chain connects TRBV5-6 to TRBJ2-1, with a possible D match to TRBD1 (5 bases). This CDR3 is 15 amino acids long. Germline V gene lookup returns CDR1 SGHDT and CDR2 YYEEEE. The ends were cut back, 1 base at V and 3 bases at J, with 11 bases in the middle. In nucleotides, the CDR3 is TGTGCCAGCAGCTTGTTCCCAGGGCGCTACAATGAGCAGTTCTTC. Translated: CASSLFPGRYNEQFF.

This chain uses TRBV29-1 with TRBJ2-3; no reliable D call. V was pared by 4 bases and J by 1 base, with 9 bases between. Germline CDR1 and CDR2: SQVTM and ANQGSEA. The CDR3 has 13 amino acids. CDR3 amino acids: CSVVGGRTDTQYF. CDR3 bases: TGCAGCGTTGTAGGCGGACGCACAGATACGCAGTATTTT.

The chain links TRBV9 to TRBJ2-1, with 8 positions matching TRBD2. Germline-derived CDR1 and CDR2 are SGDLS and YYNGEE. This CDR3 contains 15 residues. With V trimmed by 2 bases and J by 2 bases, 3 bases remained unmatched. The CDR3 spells CASSVVAGPYNEQFF. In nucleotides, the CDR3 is TGTGCCAGCAGCGTCGTAGCGGGACCCTACAATGAGCAGTTCTTC.

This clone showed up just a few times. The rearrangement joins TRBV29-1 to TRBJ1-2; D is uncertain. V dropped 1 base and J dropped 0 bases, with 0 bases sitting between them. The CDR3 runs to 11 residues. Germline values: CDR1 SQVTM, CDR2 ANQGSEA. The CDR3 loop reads CSVEANYGYTF. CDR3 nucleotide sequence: TGCAGCGTTGAAGCTAACTATGGCTACACCTTC.